This is a list of T cell receptor beta chains from one sample in a study of T-cell reconstitution after alpha-beta-depleted transplantation in children. TCRdb redid the calling of the PCR reads with MiXCR, one entry per CDR3 protein. The repertoire holds around 440,000 distinct CDR3 sequences, around 15% seen once, with 25% to 35% in the top ten. Sequencing used PBMCs, mostly from graft donor cells, obtained 360 days after TCRalphabeta/CD19-depleted stem cell transplant. These TCRs come from a boy in the first two years of life who had a stem cell transplant for Wiskott-Aldrich syndrome, so the T cells may come from the graft donor. Both conserved end residues are part of each CDR3. The order of the fields is D gene, clone size, J gene, V gene, CDR3 protein, CDR3 DNA. D genes are given only for firm matches. For some rows the clone size is stated as once, few or many, or as a class when expanded; others skip it.

D gene: TRBD1; clone size: few; J gene: TRBJ2-5; V gene: TRBV2; CDR3 protein: CASSLGTGPYQETQYF; CDR3 DNA: TGTGCCAGCAGTTTGGGGACAGGACCGTACCAAGAGACCCAGTACTTC
D gene: TRBD2; clone size: NA; J gene: TRBJ2-3; V gene: TRBV7-2; CDR3 protein: CASSVRDYSTDTQYF; CDR3 DNA: TGTGCCAGCAGCGTGAGGGACTACAGCACAGATACGCAGTATTTT
D gene: NA; clone size: NA; J gene: TRBJ1-6; V gene: TRBV4-1; CDR3 protein: CASSQAAYNSPLHF; CDR3 DNA: TGCGCCAGCAGCCAAGCAGCATATAATTCACCCCTCCACTTT
D gene: TRBD1; clone size: few; J gene: TRBJ2-3; V gene: TRBV20-1; CDR3 protein: CSAPDRGRASDTQYF; CDR3 DNA: TGCAGTGCCCCGGACAGGGGGAGAGCTTCAGATACGCAGTATTTT
D gene: TRBD2; clone size: few; J gene: TRBJ2-1; V gene: TRBV20-1; CDR3 protein: CSARLAGDYIYNEQFF; CDR3 DNA: TGCAGTGCTAGACTAGCGGGAGATTATATCTACAATGAGCAGTTCTTC
D gene: NA; clone size: NA; J gene: TRBJ2-5; V gene: TRBV7-9; CDR3 protein: CASSLVSTQYF; CDR3 DNA: TGTGCCAGCAGCTTAGTATCCACCCAGTACTTC
D gene: TRBD1; clone size: few; J gene: TRBJ2-7; V gene: TRBV10-2; CDR3 protein: CASRGRHRDRDTSPYEQYF; CDR3 DNA: TGCGCCAGCAGGGGACGGCACCGGGACAGGGATACCTCTCCCTACGAGCAGTACTTC
D gene: TRBD1; clone size: few; J gene: TRBJ1-5; V gene: TRBV12-3/TRBV12-4; CDR3 protein: CASSKTGGGQPQHF; CDR3 DNA: TGTGCCAGCAGTAAGACAGGGGGCGGACAGCCCCAGCATTTT
D gene: NA; clone size: NA; J gene: TRBJ1-2; V gene: TRBV6-2/TRBV6-3; CDR3 protein: CASSYSIRGYGYTF; CDR3 DNA: TGTGCCAGCAGTTACTCGATCCGGGGATATGGCTACACCTTC
D gene: NA; clone size: NA; J gene: TRBJ2-1; V gene: TRBV20-1; CDR3 protein: CSASLGPKYNEQFF; CDR3 DNA: TGCAGTGCTAGCTTGGGGCCCAAATACAATGAGCAGTTCTTC
D gene: TRBD2; clone size: few; J gene: TRBJ2-1; V gene: TRBV2; CDR3 protein: CASRRPTGTSGGMGSYNEQFF; CDR3 DNA: TGTGCCAGCCGGCGACCTACCGGGACTAGCGGGGGAATGGGCTCCTACAATGAGCAGTTCTTC
D gene: NA; clone size: many; J gene: TRBJ1-2; V gene: TRBV12-3/TRBV12-4; CDR3 protein: CASSYQGELGYTF; CDR3 DNA: TGTGCCAGCAGTTACCAAGGGGAGCTTGGCTACACCTTC
D gene: NA; clone size: NA; J gene: TRBJ2-5; V gene: TRBV11-2; CDR3 protein: CASSSATRETQYF; CDR3 DNA: TGTGCCAGCAGCTCCGCGACCCGCGAGACCCAGTACTTC
D gene: TRBD1; clone size: NA; J gene: TRBJ2-7; V gene: TRBV5-1; CDR3 protein: CASSLDPGQISYEQYF; CDR3 DNA: TGCGCCAGCAGCTTGGATCCGGGACAGATATCCTACGAGCAGTACTTC
D gene: NA; clone size: few; J gene: TRBJ2-1; V gene: TRBV11-2; CDR3 protein: CASSFENYNEQFF; CDR3 DNA: TGTGCCAGCAGCTTCGAAAACTACAATGAGCAGTTCTTC
D gene: NA; clone size: many; J gene: TRBJ2-3; V gene: TRBV5-1; CDR3 protein: CASSLVGDTQYF; CDR3 DNA: TGCGCCAGCAGCTTGGTGGGAGATACGCAGTATTTT
D gene: NA; clone size: many; J gene: TRBJ2-7; V gene: TRBV15; CDR3 protein: CATSREAVGLARREQYF; CDR3 DNA: TGTGCCACCAGCAGAGAGGCCGTCGGGCTAGCGAGACGCGAGCAGTACTTC
D gene: TRBD2; clone size: NA; J gene: TRBJ2-1; V gene: TRBV5-1; CDR3 protein: CASSVGLAGGTNRNEQFF; CDR3 DNA: TGCGCCAGCAGCGTAGGACTAGCGGGAGGTACTAACCGGAATGAGCAGTTCTTC
D gene: NA; clone size: few; J gene: TRBJ2-5; V gene: TRBV29-1; CDR3 protein: CSVDLTTGRRETQYF; CDR3 DNA: TGCAGCGTTGATTTAACGACGGGGCGCCGAGAGACCCAGTACTTC
D gene: NA; clone size: NA; J gene: TRBJ2-7; V gene: TRBV3-1; CDR3 protein: CASSLRTFSYEQYF; CDR3 DNA: TGTGCCAGCAGCCTCAGGACGTTTTCCTACGAGCAGTACTTC
D gene: TRBD2; clone size: NA; J gene: TRBJ2-3; V gene: TRBV10-3; CDR3 protein: CAISGRLAGASTDTQYF; CDR3 DNA: TGTGCCATCAGTGGCCGCCTAGCGGGGGCTTCCACAGATACGCAGTATTTT
D gene: NA; clone size: NA; J gene: TRBJ2-6; V gene: TRBV12-3/TRBV12-4; CDR3 protein: CASSFSSSGANVLTF; CDR3 DNA: TGTGCCAGCAGTTTTTCTAGCTCTGGGGCCAACGTCCTGACTTTC
D gene: NA; clone size: NA; J gene: TRBJ2-7; V gene: TRBV20-1; CDR3 protein: CSARTSPSYEQYF; CDR3 DNA: TGCAGTGCAAGGACGTCCCCTAGTTACGAGCAGTACTTC
D gene: TRBD2; clone size: once; J gene: TRBJ2-3; V gene: TRBV10-3; CDR3 protein: CAISAPGREGTDTQYF; CDR3 DNA: TGTGCCATCAGCGCCCCAGGGCGGGAGGGCACAGATACGCAGTATTTT
D gene: NA; clone size: NA; J gene: TRBJ2-5; V gene: TRBV11-3; CDR3 protein: CASSSTSLETQYF; CDR3 DNA: TGTGCCAGCAGCTCCACTAGCTTGGAGACCCAGTACTTC
D gene: TRBD1; clone size: NA; J gene: TRBJ1-5; V gene: TRBV15; CDR3 protein: CATSRVDRGGYQPQHF; CDR3 DNA: TGTGCCACCAGCAGAGTGGACAGGGGTGGGTATCAGCCCCAGCATTTT
D gene: NA; clone size: NA; J gene: TRBJ2-7; V gene: TRBV2; CDR3 protein: CASSEANSLSYEQYF; CDR3 DNA: TGTGCCAGCAGTGAAGCTAATAGCCTCTCCTACGAGCAGTACTTC
D gene: NA; clone size: NA; J gene: TRBJ2-1; V gene: TRBV3-1; CDR3 protein: CASSQEGPINEQFF; CDR3 DNA: TGTGCCAGCAGCCAAGAAGGACCGATCAATGAGCAGTTCTTC
D gene: NA; clone size: NA; J gene: TRBJ2-5; V gene: TRBV20-1; CDR3 protein: CSARMGGSETQYF; CDR3 DNA: TGCAGTGCTAGGATGGGGGGTTCCGAGACCCAGTACTTC
D gene: NA; clone size: NA; J gene: TRBJ2-1; V gene: TRBV7-9; CDR3 protein: CASSPVPVRGRRGEQFF; CDR3 DNA: TGTGCCAGCAGCCCGGTCCCCGTACGGGGGCGGCGGGGGGAGCAGTTCTTC
D gene: NA; clone size: few; J gene: TRBJ2-4; V gene: TRBV12-3/TRBV12-4; CDR3 protein: CASSSEGDLAKNIQYF; CDR3 DNA: TGTGCCAGCAGTTCCGAGGGGGATCTAGCCAAAAACATTCAGTACTTC
D gene: NA; clone size: few; J gene: TRBJ2-1; V gene: TRBV5-1; CDR3 protein: CASSLAPPILEQFF; CDR3 DNA: TGCGCCAGCAGCTTGGCCCCCCCAATATTAGAGCAGTTCTTC
D gene: NA; clone size: medium-sized; J gene: TRBJ2-3; V gene: TRBV28; CDR3 protein: CASSRTATDTQYF; CDR3 DNA: TGTGCCAGCAGTCGGACAGCCACAGATACGCAGTATTTT
D gene: TRBD2; clone size: NA; J gene: TRBJ2-2; V gene: TRBV24-1; CDR3 protein: CATSDSRTSGATGELFF; CDR3 DNA: TGTGCCACCAGTGATTCCCGGACTAGCGGCGCCACCGGGGAGCTGTTTTTT
D gene: NA; clone size: few; J gene: TRBJ2-5; V gene: TRBV18; CDR3 protein: CASSVAGQETQYF; CDR3 DNA: TGTGCCAGCTCCGTGGCGGGCCAAGAGACCCAGTACTTC
D gene: TRBD2; clone size: NA; J gene: TRBJ2-1; V gene: TRBV29-1; CDR3 protein: CSGRRLAGVGNEQFF; CDR3 DNA: TGCAGCGGAAGACGTTTAGCGGGAGTGGGGAATGAGCAGTTCTTC
D gene: TRBD2; clone size: NA; J gene: TRBJ2-5; V gene: TRBV10-3; CDR3 protein: CAISEDLAGTKQETQYF; CDR3 DNA: TGTGCCATCAGTGAGGATCTAGCGGGAACTAAACAAGAGACCCAGTACTTC
D gene: NA; clone size: NA; J gene: TRBJ2-1; V gene: TRBV12-3/TRBV12-4; CDR3 protein: CASSLRRRGANEQFF; CDR3 DNA: TGTGCCAGCAGTCTACGGAGGAGGGGAGCCAATGAGCAGTTCTTC
D gene: NA; clone size: NA; J gene: TRBJ2-7; V gene: TRBV5-1; CDR3 protein: CASSRDVSSYEQYF; CDR3 DNA: TGCGCCAGCAGCCGGGACGTAAGCTCCTACGAGCAGTACTTC
D gene: TRBD2; clone size: few; J gene: TRBJ2-3; V gene: TRBV7-2; CDR3 protein: CASSSPPKIAGGSPDTQYF; CDR3 DNA: TGTGCCAGCAGCTCTCCTCCCAAGATAGCGGGGGGGTCCCCAGATACGCAGTATTTT
D gene: NA; clone size: few; J gene: TRBJ2-1; V gene: TRBV9; CDR3 protein: CASSVEPLWGSYNEQFF; CDR3 DNA: TGTGCCAGCAGCGTAGAACCCCTTTGGGGCTCCTACAATGAGCAGTTCTTC
D gene: TRBD2; clone size: NA; J gene: TRBJ2-5; V gene: TRBV5-1; CDR3 protein: CASGVSSGAETQYF; CDR3 DNA: TGCGCCAGCGGAGTCTCTAGCGGGGCTGAGACCCAGTACTTC
D gene: TRBD1; clone size: few; J gene: TRBJ2-3; V gene: TRBV2; CDR3 protein: CASRVRDRGTDTQYF; CDR3 DNA: TGTGCCAGCAGGGTCCGGGACAGGGGAACAGATACGCAGTATTTT